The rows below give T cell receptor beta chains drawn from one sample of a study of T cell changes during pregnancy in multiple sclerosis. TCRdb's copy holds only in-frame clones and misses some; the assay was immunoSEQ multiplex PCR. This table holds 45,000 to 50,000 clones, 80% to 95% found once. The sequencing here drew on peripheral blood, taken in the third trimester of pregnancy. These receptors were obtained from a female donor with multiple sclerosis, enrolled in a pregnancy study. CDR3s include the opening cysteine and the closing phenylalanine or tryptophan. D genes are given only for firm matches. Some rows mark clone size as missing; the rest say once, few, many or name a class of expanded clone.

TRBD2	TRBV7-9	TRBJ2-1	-	TGTGCCAGCAGCGCTATTCAACTAGCGGGAGGGCCTTTGTTCAATGAGCAGTTCTTC	CASSAIQLAGGPLFNEQFF
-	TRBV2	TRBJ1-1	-	TGTGCCAGCAGTGAAAGAGGGGGCACTGAAGCTTTCTTT	CASSERGGTEAFF
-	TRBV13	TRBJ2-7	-	TGTGCCAGCAGCACCCCGTCGGACGAGCAGTACTTC	CASSTPSDEQYF
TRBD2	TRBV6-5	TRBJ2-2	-	TGTGCCAGCAGAGAGCGGGGCTCGAACACCGGGGAGCTGTTTTTT	CASRERGSNTGELFF
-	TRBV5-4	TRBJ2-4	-	TGTGCCAGCAGCTTCGACGGACAGCCAATAGCCAAAAACATTCAGTACTTC	CASSFDGQPIAKNIQYF
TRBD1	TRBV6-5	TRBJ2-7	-	TGTGCCAGCAGTCCGGGACAGGGGAGGTACGAGCAGTACTTC	CASSPGQGRYEQYF
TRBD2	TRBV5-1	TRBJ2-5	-	TGCGCCAGCAGCTCCTTAGCGGGACCTCGCCCCCGCAAACAAGAGACCCAGTACTTC	CASSSLAGPRPRKQETQYF
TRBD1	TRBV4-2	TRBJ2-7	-	TGTGCCAGCAGCCACGGACAGGGCTTAGTTCGGTACTTC	CASSHGQGLVRYF
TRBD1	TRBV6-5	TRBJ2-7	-	TGTGCCAGCAGTCGCGGACAGGGGTACGAGCAGTACTTC	CASSRGQGYEQYF
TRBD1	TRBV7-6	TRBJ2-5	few	TGTGCCAGCAGCTCCAGGACAGGTCAAGTGACCCAGTACTTC	CASSSRTGQVTQYF
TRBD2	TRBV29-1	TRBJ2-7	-	TGCAGCGTTGCGGGGGGGGCCCATAACGAGCAGTACTTC	CSVAGGAHNEQYF
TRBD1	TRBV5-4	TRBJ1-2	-	TGTGCCAGCAGCCGGTTAGAGGGGGCCTACTATGGCTACACCTTC	CASSRLEGAYYGYTF
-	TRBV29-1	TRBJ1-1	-	TGCAGCGTTGAATTACGGCAAGCGAGGACTGAAGCTTTCTTT	CSVELRQARTEAFF
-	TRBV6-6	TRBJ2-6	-	TGTGCCAGCAGTTACGAGGGGGCTGGGGCCAACGTCCTGACTTTC	CASSYEGAGANVLTF
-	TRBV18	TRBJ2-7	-	TGTGCCAGCTCACCAACAGGGAGCTCCTACGAGCAGTACTTC	CASSPTGSSYEQYF
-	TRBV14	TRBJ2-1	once	TGTGCCAGCAGCCAAGGAATAGACTCCTACAATGAGCAGTTCTTC	CASSQGIDSYNEQFF
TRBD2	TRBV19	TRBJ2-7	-	TGTGCCAGTAGTGCGGGCGGGGCTAGCGGTTCCTACGAGCAGTACTTC	CASSAGGASGSYEQYF
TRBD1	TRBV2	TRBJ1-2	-	TGTGCCAGCAGTCGAGACAGGGTCAAAGGCTACACCTTC	CASSRDRVKGYTF
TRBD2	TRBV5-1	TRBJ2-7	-	TGCGCCAGCAGCCCCAGCGGGAGCTCCTACGAGCAGTACTTC	CASSPSGSSYEQYF
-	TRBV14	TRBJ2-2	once	TGTGCCAGCAGCCAAGATATCGGGACCGGGGAGCTGTTTTTT	CASSQDIGTGELFF